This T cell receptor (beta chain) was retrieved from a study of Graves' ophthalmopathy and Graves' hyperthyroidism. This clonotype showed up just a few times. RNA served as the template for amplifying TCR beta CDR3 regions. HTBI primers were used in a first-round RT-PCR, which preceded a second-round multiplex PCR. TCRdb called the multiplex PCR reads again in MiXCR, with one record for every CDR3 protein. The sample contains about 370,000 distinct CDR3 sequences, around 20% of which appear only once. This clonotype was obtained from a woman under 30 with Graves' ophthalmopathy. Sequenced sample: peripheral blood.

CDR3 sequence (DNA): TGTGCCAGCAGCTCATCCACGGGGCGCAAAACGAACACCGGGGAGCTGTTTTTT. Protein product: CASSSSTGRKTNTGELFF. The chain is built from TRBV11-1 and TRBJ2-2, with D perhaps given as TRBD1 or TRBD2 (5 bases each). The CDR3 sequence is 18 residues long. The V gene's germline CDR1 is SGHAT and CDR2 FQDESV (reference sequence). V gave up 4 bases and J gave up 0 bases, with 18 bases separating them.